This T cell receptor (beta chain) was captured by sequencing in a study of T cell responses to AZD1222 COVID-19 vaccine. Regarding the study as a whole: The number of AZD1222 recipients seropositive at baseline was only five or six. At 160-218 and 743-854, vaccine-associated CD4 TCRs were dominant, and they spanned spike. Per reports, nearly half of all spike-specific TCRs target regions that are unmutated in variants. Mostly white British, mostly female donors; authors suggested clonal diversity may be underestimated.

The method was immunoSEQ multiplex PCR; TCRdb's version includes in-frame clones alone and lacks a portion of them. The sample records about 150,000 clones, 93% being singletons. Trimming stripped 7 bases from V and 0 bases from J, with 15 bases between. The CDR3 is 15 residues long. CDR1 is SGHVS, CDR2 FQNEAQ, per germline. As concerns this clone: Its antigen remains unidentified.

This specimen was peripheral blood, taken on day 0 of AZD1222 vaccination. This chain joins TRBV7-8 and TRBJ1-1; D is undetermined. This TCR was sampled from an adult in good health. CDR3 region: CASTPGGLLNTEAFF. The DNA of the CDR3 is TGTGCCAGCACCCCAGGCGGGTTGTTGAACACTGAAGCTTTCTTT.